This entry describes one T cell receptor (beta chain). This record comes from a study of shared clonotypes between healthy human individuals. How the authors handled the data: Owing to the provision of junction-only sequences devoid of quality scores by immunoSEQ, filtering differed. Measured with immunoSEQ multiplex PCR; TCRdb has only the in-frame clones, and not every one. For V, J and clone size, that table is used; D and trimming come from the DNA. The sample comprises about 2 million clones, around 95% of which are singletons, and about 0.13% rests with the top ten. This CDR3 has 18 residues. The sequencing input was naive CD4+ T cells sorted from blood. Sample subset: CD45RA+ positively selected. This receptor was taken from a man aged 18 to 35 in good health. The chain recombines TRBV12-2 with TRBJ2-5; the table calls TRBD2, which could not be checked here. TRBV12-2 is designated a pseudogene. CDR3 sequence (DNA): TGTGCAAGTCGCTCCGGGACTAGCGGGAGAGGTGGGGAGGAGACCCAGTACTTC. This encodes CASRSGTSGRGGEETQYF.